Listed below are T cell receptor beta chains from one sample, sequenced in a study of blood T cell repertoires in COVID-19. Libraries were prepared by immunoSEQ multiplex PCR; TCRdb keeps only in-frame clonotypes and omits some of them. The table has 250,000 or so clones, about 91% seen once. The sequenced material came from peripheral blood. These receptors all stem from a middle-aged woman who had recovered from COVID-19. Both conserved end residues are part of each CDR3. Each record gives: CDR3 protein, CDR3 DNA, D gene, V gene, clone size, J gene. The D gene is left open where the match is weak. The size field is filled for only some rows; it gives once, few, many or a size class.

cdr3_aa: CASSEALGTGNEQFF; cdr3_nt: TGTGCCAGCAGTGAAGCGCTTGGGACAGGGAATGAGCAGTTCTTC; d_call: TRBD1; v_call: TRBV2; clone_size: .; j_call: TRBJ2-1
cdr3_aa: CASRCVLDYRCTDTQYF; cdr3_nt: .; d_call: .; v_call: TRBV12-2; clone_size: few; j_call: TRBJ2-3
cdr3_aa: CASSPSGSSYNEQFF; cdr3_nt: TGTGCCAGCAGCCCTAGCGGGAGCTCCTACAATGAGCAGTTCTTC; d_call: TRBD2; v_call: TRBV7-7; clone_size: few; j_call: TRBJ2-1
cdr3_aa: CASSDFGTKDQPQHF; cdr3_nt: TGCGCCAGCAGTGACTTCGGGACAAAGGACCAGCCCCAGCATTTT; d_call: .; v_call: TRBV10-2; clone_size: .; j_call: TRBJ1-5
cdr3_aa: CASSLSFYNTEAFF; cdr3_nt: TGTGCCAGCAGCTTGTCATTCTACAACACTGAAGCTTTCTTT; d_call: .; v_call: TRBV5-5; clone_size: .; j_call: TRBJ1-1
cdr3_aa: CASSLGAQKLRETQYF; cdr3_nt: TGCGCCAGCAGCTTGGGGGCTCAAAAGCTAAGGGAGACCCAGTACTTC; d_call: .; v_call: TRBV5-1; clone_size: once; j_call: TRBJ2-5
cdr3_aa: CASSPPGQTLYNEQFF; cdr3_nt: TGTGCCAGCAGCCCTCCCGGACAGACCCTTTACAATGAGCAGTTCTTC; d_call: .; v_call: TRBV7-9; clone_size: few; j_call: TRBJ2-1
cdr3_aa: CASSLREHQPQHF; cdr3_nt: TGTGCCAGCAGTTTGCGGGAGCATCAGCCCCAGCATTTT; d_call: .; v_call: TRBV12-3/TRBV12-4; clone_size: .; j_call: TRBJ1-5
cdr3_aa: CATSEWGVGNQPQHF; cdr3_nt: TGTGCCACCAGTGAGTGGGGGGTTGGCAATCAGCCCCAGCATTTT; d_call: .; v_call: TRBV15; clone_size: .; j_call: TRBJ1-5
cdr3_aa: CARSYRIRGYTF; cdr3_nt: TGTGCCAGAAGCTACAGGATACGAGGCTACACCTTC; d_call: .; v_call: TRBV5-3; clone_size: .; j_call: TRBJ1-2
cdr3_aa: CASSSNTIYF; cdr3_nt: TGTGCCAGCAGTTCTAACACCATATATTTT; d_call: .; v_call: TRBV28; clone_size: .; j_call: TRBJ1-3
cdr3_aa: CASSLGPIYGYTF; cdr3_nt: TGTGCCAGCAGCTTGGGGCCGATCTATGGCTACACCTTC; d_call: .; v_call: TRBV5-4; clone_size: .; j_call: TRBJ1-2
cdr3_aa: CASSSSDNSPLHF; cdr3_nt: TGTGCCAGCAGCTCCTCTGATAATTCACCCCTCCACTTT; d_call: .; v_call: TRBV5-6; clone_size: .; j_call: TRBJ1-6
cdr3_aa: CASSGRQGKSDTQYF; cdr3_nt: TGTGCCAGCAGCGGGCGACAGGGAAAGTCAGATACGCAGTATTTT; d_call: .; v_call: TRBV21-1; clone_size: .; j_call: TRBJ2-3
cdr3_aa: CASSEQGFAEKLFF; cdr3_nt: TGTGCCAGTAGTGAACAGGGATTCGCGGAAAAACTGTTTTTT; d_call: .; v_call: TRBV19; clone_size: .; j_call: TRBJ1-4
cdr3_aa: CASSLPLAGGKETQYF; cdr3_nt: TGTGCCAGCAGCTTACCACTAGCGGGAGGGAAAGAGACCCAGTACTTC; d_call: TRBD2; v_call: TRBV7-2; clone_size: .; j_call: TRBJ2-5
cdr3_aa: CASSLGQGRLLNTEAFF; cdr3_nt: TGTGCCAGCAGCCTAGGACAGGGTCGATTACTGAACACTGAAGCTTTCTTT; d_call: TRBD1; v_call: TRBV11-2; clone_size: .; j_call: TRBJ1-1
cdr3_aa: CASISARGNTIYF; cdr3_nt: TGTGCCAGCATTTCCGCTCGGGGAAACACCATATATTTT; d_call: .; v_call: TRBV2; clone_size: .; j_call: TRBJ1-3
cdr3_aa: CSVAADRVYGYTF; cdr3_nt: TGCAGCGTTGCGGCTGACAGAGTCTATGGCTACACCTTC; d_call: .; v_call: TRBV29-1; clone_size: .; j_call: TRBJ1-2
cdr3_aa: CASSDSPGASTGELFF; cdr3_nt: TGTGCCAGCAGTGACTCCCCAGGGGCCAGCACCGGGGAGCTGTTTTTT; d_call: .; v_call: TRBV6-4; clone_size: once; j_call: TRBJ2-2
cdr3_aa: CASSLEMRRGGELFF; cdr3_nt: TGTGCCAGCAGCTTGGAGATGCGGCGGGGTGGGGAGCTGTTTTTT; d_call: .; v_call: TRBV5-4; clone_size: .; j_call: TRBJ2-2
cdr3_aa: CASSYSRTGGGYGYTF; cdr3_nt: TGTGCCAGCAGTTACTCCCGGACAGGGGGTGGCTATGGCTACACCTTC; d_call: TRBD1; v_call: TRBV6-5; clone_size: .; j_call: TRBJ1-2
cdr3_aa: CASGGTGTETQYF; cdr3_nt: TGTGCCAGCGGCGGAACAGGGACGGAGACCCAGTACTTC; d_call: .; v_call: TRBV2; clone_size: .; j_call: TRBJ2-5
cdr3_aa: CASGVGEQYF; cdr3_nt: TGTGCCAGTGGAGTGGGCGAGCAGTACTTC; d_call: .; v_call: TRBV19; clone_size: .; j_call: TRBJ2-7
cdr3_aa: CASSQLTGEDEQYF; cdr3_nt: TGTGCCAGCAGCCAACTGACAGGGGAAGACGAGCAGTACTTC; d_call: TRBD1; v_call: TRBV5-6; clone_size: .; j_call: TRBJ2-7
cdr3_aa: CASSHPGQRQETQYF; cdr3_nt: TGCGCCAGCAGCCACCCGGGACAGAGGCAAGAGACCCAGTACTTC; d_call: TRBD1; v_call: TRBV4-1; clone_size: .; j_call: TRBJ2-5
cdr3_aa: CASTLARGTEAFF; cdr3_nt: TGTGCCAGCACACTCGCCAGGGGCACTGAAGCTTTCTTT; d_call: .; v_call: TRBV28; clone_size: once; j_call: TRBJ1-1
cdr3_aa: CASSPGTDTQYF; cdr3_nt: TGTGCCAGCAGCCCTGGCACAGATACGCAGTATTTT; d_call: .; v_call: TRBV5-4; clone_size: .; j_call: TRBJ2-3
cdr3_aa: CASSIVARGPYEQYF; cdr3_nt: TGTGCCAGTAGTATAGTGGCCAGGGGCCCCTACGAGCAGTACTTC; d_call: .; v_call: TRBV19; clone_size: .; j_call: TRBJ2-7
cdr3_aa: CASSLTVYGYTF; cdr3_nt: TGTGCCAGCAGTCTGACAGTCTATGGCTACACCTTC; d_call: .; v_call: TRBV6-5; clone_size: .; j_call: TRBJ1-2
cdr3_aa: CASSTNLEQYF; cdr3_nt: TGTGCCAGCAGTACAAACCTCGAGCAGTACTTC; d_call: .; v_call: TRBV12-3/TRBV12-4; clone_size: once; j_call: TRBJ2-7
cdr3_aa: CASSLTGETQYF; cdr3_nt: TGTGCCAGCAGTTTAACGGGGGAGACCCAGTACTTC; d_call: .; v_call: TRBV12-3/TRBV12-4; clone_size: .; j_call: TRBJ2-5
cdr3_aa: CASSPGGVGEQYF; cdr3_nt: TGTGCCAGCAGTCCCGGAGGGGTGGGAGAGCAGTACTTC; d_call: .; v_call: TRBV28; clone_size: once; j_call: TRBJ2-7
cdr3_aa: CASSGGGSGGFRANVLTF; cdr3_nt: TGTGCCAGCAGCGGCGGCGGTAGCGGGGGGTTTAGGGCCAACGTCCTGACTTTC; d_call: TRBD2; v_call: TRBV28; clone_size: .; j_call: TRBJ2-6
cdr3_aa: CASSFSGTGDTQYF; cdr3_nt: TGTGCCAGCAGCTTTTCCGGGACAGGGGATACGCAGTATTTT; d_call: TRBD1; v_call: TRBV3-1/TRBV3-2; clone_size: .; j_call: TRBJ2-3
cdr3_aa: CASSPWGDPGETQYF; cdr3_nt: TGTGCCAGCAGCCCTTGGGGGGATCCAGGAGAGACCCAGTACTTC; d_call: .; v_call: TRBV7-9; clone_size: .; j_call: TRBJ2-5
cdr3_aa: CASSLQRSGNTIYF; cdr3_nt: TGTGCCAGCAGCCTCCAGAGGTCGGGAAACACCATATATTTT; d_call: .; v_call: TRBV9; clone_size: .; j_call: TRBJ1-3
cdr3_aa: CASSLTGGEETQYF; cdr3_nt: TGTGCCAGCAGTTTAACGGGAGGGGAAGAGACCCAGTACTTC; d_call: TRBD2; v_call: TRBV6-2/TRBV6-3; clone_size: .; j_call: TRBJ2-5
cdr3_aa: CASSQLGQGNEKLFF; cdr3_nt: TGTGCCAGCAGCCAACTAGGACAGGGTAATGAAAAACTGTTTTTT; d_call: TRBD1; v_call: TRBV4-2; clone_size: once; j_call: TRBJ1-4
cdr3_aa: CASSFTSGGTNSPLHF; cdr3_nt: TGCGCCAGCAGCTTTACCTCCGGAGGGACCAATTCACCCCTCCACTTT; d_call: .; v_call: TRBV5-1; clone_size: .; j_call: TRBJ1-6
cdr3_aa: CASSNRGINTIYF; cdr3_nt: TGTGCCAGCAGTAACAGGGGCATTAACACCATATATTTT; d_call: TRBD1; v_call: TRBV6-6; clone_size: .; j_call: TRBJ1-3
cdr3_aa: CSVGKTGVYTEAFF; cdr3_nt: TGCAGCGTTGGCAAGACAGGGGTGTACACTGAAGCTTTCTTT; d_call: TRBD1; v_call: TRBV29-1; clone_size: .; j_call: TRBJ1-1